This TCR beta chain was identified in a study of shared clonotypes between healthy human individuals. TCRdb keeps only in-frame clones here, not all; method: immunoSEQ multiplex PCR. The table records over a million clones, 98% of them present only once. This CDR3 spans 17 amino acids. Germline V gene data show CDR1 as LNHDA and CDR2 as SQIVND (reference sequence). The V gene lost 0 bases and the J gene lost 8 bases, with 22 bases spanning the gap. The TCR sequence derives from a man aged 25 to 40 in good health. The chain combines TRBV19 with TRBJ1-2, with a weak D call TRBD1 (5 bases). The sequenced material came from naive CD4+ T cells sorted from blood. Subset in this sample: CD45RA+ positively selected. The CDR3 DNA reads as TGTGCCAGTAGTATAGATCGGGCAGGGTACGGGGCGAGGGGCTACACCTTC. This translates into CASSIDRAGYGARGYTF.